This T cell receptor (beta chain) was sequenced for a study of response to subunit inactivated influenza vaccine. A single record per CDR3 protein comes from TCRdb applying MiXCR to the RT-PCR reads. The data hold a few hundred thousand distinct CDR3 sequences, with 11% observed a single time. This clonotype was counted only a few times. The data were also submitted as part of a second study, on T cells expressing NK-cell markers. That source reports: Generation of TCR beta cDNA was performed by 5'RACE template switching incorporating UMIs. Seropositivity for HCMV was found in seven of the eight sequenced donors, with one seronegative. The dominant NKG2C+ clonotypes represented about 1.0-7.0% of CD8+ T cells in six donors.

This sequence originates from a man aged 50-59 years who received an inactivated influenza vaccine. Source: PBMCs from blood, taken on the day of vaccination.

CDR3 nucleotide sequence: TGCAGTGCTAGAGATTCGGGGCTAGCGGGACTCTACGAGCAGTACTTC. Protein sequence: CSARDSGLAGLYEQYF. This chain connects TRBV20-1 to TRBJ2-7; 9 positions agree with TRBD2. J lost 3 bases, V lost 0 bases, and 9 bases had no gene match. This CDR3 is 16 amino acids long. Looked up from germline, CDR1 is DFQATT and CDR2 is SNEGSKA (reference sequence).